The rows below give T cell receptor beta chains drawn from one sample of a study of CD8+ T cells in alopecia areata. The protocol was immunoSEQ multiplex PCR, while the TCRdb copy is restricted to in-frame clones and leaves out a portion. Of over 100,000 clones in the sample, roughly 55% were seen once. Source: CD8+ T cells sorted from blood, taken at week 24, from a patient treated with tofacitinib. The receptors were gathered from a human donor with alopecia areata. Both conserved end residues are part of each CDR3. The D gene is left open where the match is weak. Only some rows state a clone size, as once, few, many or a class for expanded clones.

>.|TRBV5-6|.|TRBJ1-6
CASSLGDSPLHF
TGTGCCAGCAGCTTGGGGGACTCACCCCTCCACTTT
>.|TRBV4-3|.|TRBJ2-1
CASSQETANNEQFF
TGCGCCAGCAGCCAAGAGACGGCGAACAATGAGCAGTTCTTC
>TRBD1|TRBV11-2|.|TRBJ2-2
CASSLGQGGSLNTGELFF
TGTGCCAGCAGCTTGGGACAGGGCGGGTCCTTAAACACCGGGGAGCTGTTTTTT
>TRBD1|TRBV19|.|TRBJ1-5
CASHPSGTGLNQPQHF
TGTGCCAGTCACCCTTCCGGGACAGGGCTTAATCAGCCCCAGCATTTT
>.|TRBV30|.|TRBJ1-1
CAWAVDTEAFF
TGTGCCTGGGCTGTGGACACTGAAGCTTTCTTT
>TRBD1|TRBV7-9|few|TRBJ1-6
CASTPGQGNSPLHF
TGTGCCAGCACCCCGGGACAGGGGAATTCACCCCTCCACTTT
>.|TRBV27|.|TRBJ2-7
CASRPRERAYEQYF
TGTGCCAGCAGACCCCGGGAGCGGGCGTACGAGCAGTACTTC
>.|TRBV12-5|.|TRBJ1-5
CASGQSNQPQHF
TGTGCTAGTGGTCAAAGCAATCAGCCCCAGCATTTT
>.|TRBV4-1|.|TRBJ2-1
CASSQGGVPYNEQFF
TGCGCCAGCAGCCAAGGGGGGGTTCCCTACAATGAGCAGTTCTTC
>.|TRBV25-1|few|TRBJ2-2
CASGSGELFF
TGTGCCAGCGGGTCCGGGGAGCTGTTTTTT
>TRBD1|TRBV29-1|once|TRBJ1-1
CSGQQGVGTEAFF
TGCAGCGGGCAACAGGGGGTTGGGACTGAAGCTTTCTTT
>.|TRBV1|.|TRBJ1-5
CTSSLPGTGRIKEPQHF
TGCACCAGCAGCTTGCCCGGGACAGGGCGCATCAAGGAGCCCCAGCATTTT
>.|TRBV2|.|TRBJ1-4
CASLGNPNEKLFF
TGTGCCAGCCTAGGGAATCCTAATGAAAAACTGTTTTTT
>.|TRBV18|.|TRBJ2-1
CASSPFFSEETYNEQFF
TGTGCCAGCTCACCATTTTTTTCGGAAGAAACCTACAATGAGCAGTTCTTC
>.|TRBV27|once|TRBJ2-3
CASSPIGVDTQYF
TGTGCCAGCAGTCCGATCGGGGTGGATACGCAGTATTTT
>TRBD1|TRBV7-9|few|TRBJ1-2
CASSRDRGHGYTF
TGTGCCAGCAGCCGGGACAGGGGCCATGGCTACACCTTC
>TRBD1|TRBV2|.|TRBJ2-3
CASSVEDGTGSTDTQYF
TGTGCCAGCAGTGTAGAGGACGGGACAGGGAGCACAGATACGCAGTATTTT
>TRBD1|TRBV27|.|TRBJ1-2
CASSSKGQLNYGYTF
TGTGCCAGCAGTTCAAAGGGACAGCTTAACTATGGCTACACCTTC
>TRBD1|TRBV29-1|.|TRBJ1-1
CSVDAISGGETEAFF
TGCAGCGTTGATGCTATATCAGGGGGGGAAACTGAAGCTTTCTTT
>.|TRBV25-1|once|TRBJ2-5
CASSGGGEGPPETQYF
TGTGCCAGCAGTGGGGGAGGAGAGGGACCACCAGAGACCCAGTACTTC
>.|TRBV7-2|.|TRBJ2-7
CASSLQGSVYEQYF
TGTGCCAGCAGCTTACAGGGGTCAGTCTACGAGCAGTACTTC
>.|TRBV29-1|few|TRBJ2-1
CSVGGEQSPSKYNEQFF
TGCAGCGTTGGAGGGGAGCAGAGCCCATCGAAGTACAATGAGCAGTTCTTC
>.|TRBV7-9|.|TRBJ2-1
CASSPVAPGEQFF
TGTGCCAGCAGCCCGGTAGCGCCAGGGGAGCAGTTCTTC
>TRBD1|TRBV7-2|.|TRBJ2-7
CASSYGTGTYEQYF
TGTGCCAGCAGCTACGGGACAGGTACCTACGAGCAGTACTTC
>.|TRBV5-6|few|TRBJ2-3
CASSLRMEFTDTQYF
TGTGCCAGCAGCTTGAGAATGGAGTTCACAGATACGCAGTATTTT
>TRBD1|TRBV4-3|.|TRBJ1-1
CASSQGLTEQGAFMNTEAFF
TGCGCCAGCAGCCAAGGATTGACGGAGCAGGGGGCTTTCATGAACACTGAAGCTTTCTTT
>TRBD1|TRBV27|.|TRBJ2-7
CASSPNGDRGQEQYF
TGTGCCAGCAGCCCGAACGGGGACAGGGGGCAAGAGCAGTACTTC
>TRBD1|TRBV7-9|few|TRBJ1-6
CASSLGGDRGAANSPLHF
TGTGCCAGCAGCTTAGGTGGGGACAGGGGGGCGGCTAATTCACCCCTCCACTTT
>TRBD1|TRBV5-4|.|TRBJ2-5
CASRKATGKGETQYF
TGTGCCAGCAGGAAAGCGACAGGGAAAGGCGAGACCCAGTACTTC
>.|TRBV7-9|.|TRBJ1-2
CASSVQERGIYGYTF
TGTGCCAGCAGCGTACAGGAGCGGGGCATCTATGGCTACACCTTC
>TRBD1|TRBV7-2|once|TRBJ2-7
CASSLGTGGFYEQYF
TGTGCCAGCAGCTTAGGCACAGGGGGCTTCTACGAGCAGTACTTC
>TRBD2|TRBV15|.|TRBJ2-2
CATRLAGGPRTGELFF
TGTGCCACCAGACTAGCGGGGGGGCCTCGGACCGGGGAGCTGTTTTTT
>.|TRBV23-1|few|TRBJ1-2
CASSQSAADYGYTF
TGCGCCAGCAGTCAATCTGCGGCAGACTATGGCTACACCTTC
>.|TRBV9|once|TRBJ1-4
CASSIGGNEKLFF
TGTGCCAGCAGCATTGGAGGAAATGAAAAACTGTTTTTT
>TRBD1|TRBV7-3|.|TRBJ2-2
CASSFHDRGTGELFF
TGTGCCAGCAGCTTCCATGACAGGGGCACCGGGGAGCTGTTTTTT
>.|TRBV9|.|TRBJ2-7
CASSVGGTRLYEQYF
TGTGCCAGCAGCGTAGGGGGGACCAGACTCTACGAGCAGTACTTC
>.|TRBV27|once|TRBJ1-2
CASSLLPGSVYGYTF
TGTGCCAGCAGTTTATTACCCGGGTCAGTCTATGGCTACACCTTC
>.|TRBV25-1|few|TRBJ2-2
CASGTGELFF
TGTGCCAGCGGCACCGGGGAGCTGTTTTTT
>.|TRBV6-6|.|TRBJ1-2
CASSYSTDGYTF
TGTGCCAGCAGTTACTCTACGGATGGCTACACCTTC
>.|TRBV15|few|TRBJ1-6
CATSRGPVDNSPLHF
TGTGCCACCAGTAGAGGTCCCGTGGATAATTCACCCCTCCACTTT
>.|TRBV6-6|once|TRBJ1-5
CASSPDRGNQPQHF
TGTGCCAGCAGTCCGGACCGTGGCAATCAGCCCCAGCATTTT
>TRBD2|TRBV23-1|few|TRBJ2-7
CASSLPGGLDRYEQYF
TGCGCCAGCAGTCTCCCCGGGGGACTAGATCGCTACGAGCAGTACTTC
>.|TRBV2|few|TRBJ2-5
CASSDPQGLQETQYF
TGTGCCAGCAGTGACCCTCAGGGGTTGCAGGAGACCCAGTACTTC
>TRBD1|TRBV10-3|.|TRBJ1-2
CAISEWDRESDGYTF
TGTGCCATCAGTGAGTGGGACAGGGAGTCCGATGGCTACACCTTC
>TRBD2|TRBV4-1|.|TRBJ2-1
CASSQDLAGENRNEQFF
TGCGCCAGCAGCCAAGACCTAGCGGGGGAAAACCGCAATGAGCAGTTCTTC
>TRBD2|TRBV5-8|.|TRBJ2-1
CASSLGLAGSYNEQFF
TGTGCCAGCAGCTTGGGACTAGCGGGGAGCTACAATGAGCAGTTCTTC
>.|TRBV5-6|.|TRBJ1-1
CASSFIMNTEAFF
TGTGCCAGCAGCTTTATCATGAACACTGAAGCTTTCTTT
>.|TRBV4-1|.|TRBJ2-1
CASRSVTYNEQFF
TGCGCCAGCAGATCGGTAACCTACAATGAGCAGTTCTTC
>.|TRBV30|once|TRBJ1-1
CAWSVGQNTEAFF
TGTGCCTGGAGCGTGGGACAGAACACTGAAGCTTTCTTT